These 32 T cell receptor beta chains came from one sample sequenced in a study of T cell responses to AZD1222 COVID-19 vaccine. TCRdb's copy holds only in-frame clones and misses some; the assay was immunoSEQ multiplex PCR. The repertoire consists of fewer than 85,000 clones, with roughly 85% occurring once and the leading ten covering under 1.5%. Material: peripheral blood, obtained 28 days after the second AZD1222 dose. The receptors were sampled from an adult who received the AZD1222 COVID-19 vaccine.

This chain connects TRBV7-2 to TRBJ1-2; D perhaps matches TRBD1 (5 bases). V shed 5 bases and J shed 3 bases, with 10 bases lying between them. The CDR3 contains 13 residues. CDR1 and CDR2 (germline): SGHTA, FQGNSA. The DNA of the CDR3 is TGTGCCAGCAGCCCGGGGACGGACTATGGCTACACCTTC. This gives the protein CASSPGTDYGYTF.

The V gene is TRBV5-8, the J gene TRBJ1-5; D not resolved. This CDR3 region has 15 residues. V gave up 3 bases and J gave up 0 bases, with 10 bases separating them. CDR1 and CDR2 (germline): SGHTS, YDEGEE. The CDR3 DNA reads as TGTGCCAGCAGCTCAACCTATTATAGCAATCAGCCCCAGCATTTT. Protein: CASSSTYYSNQPQHF.

V and J are TRBV2 and TRBJ2-7; a weak D match, TRBD2 (7 bases). The CDR3 covers 14 residues. Looked up from germline, CDR1 is SNHLY and CDR2 is FYNNEI. Trimming shortened V by 8 bases and J by 7 bases, and 21 bases separated the two germline ends. DNA of the CDR3: TGTGCCAGCCGTCCGGGGGGCAGGGCGGGGGAGCAGTACTTC. This gives the protein CASRPGGRAGEQYF. Variable domain in full (rest from reference TRBV2 and TRBJ2-7): EPEVTQTPSHQVTQMGQEVILRCVPISNHLYFYWYRQILGQKVEFLVSFYNNEISEKSEIFDDQFSVERPDGSNFTLKIRSTKLEDSAMYFCASRPGGRAGEQYFGPGTRLTVT.

This chain links TRBV7-8 with TRBJ1-5, with TRBD1 as a possible D gene (5 bases). CDR3 size: 17 residues. Trimming shortened V by 5 bases and J by 2 bases, and 19 bases separated the two germline ends. The germline CDR1 and CDR2 sequences are SGHVS and FQNEAQ. CDR3 amino acids: CASSTRLLGRGNQPQHF. The CDR3 nucleotides read TGTGCCAGCAGCACCAGGCTCCTGGGACGAGGCAATCAGCCCCAGCATTTT.

The V and J genes are TRBV27 and TRBJ2-7; no clear D. The CDR3 extends over 13 amino acids. Deletions cut 5 bases from V and 4 bases from J, with 12 bases between. Germline values: CDR1 MNHEY, CDR2 SMNVEV (reference sequence). CDR3 DNA: TGTGCCAGCAGTCCCGACACCTTTTACGAGCAGTACTTC. Translating it yields CASSPDTFYEQYF.

The chain has TRBV10-3 and TRBJ2-1; D is undetermined. V lost 0 bases and J 8 bases, leaving 8 bases between the germline ends. This CDR3 contains 13 residues. CDR1 ENHRY and CDR2 SYGVKD come from the germline V gene. CDR3 coding DNA: TGTGCCATCAGTGAGTCGAATTCGTATGAGCAGTTCTTC. This encodes CAISESNSYEQFF.

V and J are TRBV6-2 or TRBV6-3 and TRBJ2-7, with 9 bases aligning to TRBD1. Germline lookup yields CDR1 MNHEY and CDR2 SVGEGT. V lost 3 bases and J lost 3; bases outside the gene matches: 12. The CDR3 has 17 amino acids. This CDR3 is CASSYAWHRGRDYEQYF. CDR3 DNA: TGTGCCAGCAGTTATGCCTGGCACAGGGGGCGCGACTACGAGCAGTACTTC.

This clone was seen more than once but under ten times. V and J are TRBV27 and TRBJ2-6; D ambiguous. The CDR3 extends over 15 amino acids. Trimming took off 11 bases at V and 1 base at J, with 15 bases between the two ends. From germline, CDR1 is MNHEY and CDR2 SMNVEV (reference sequence). The CDR3 protein is CASRPPASGANVLTF. The CDR3 DNA reads TGTGCCTCTCGTCCTCCAGCGTCTGGGGCCAACGTCCTGACTTTC.

This chain joins TRBV3-1 (or the pseudogene TRBV3-2) and TRBJ1-4; 9 bases line up with TRBD1. The trim removed 4 bases at V and 2 bases at J, leaving 8 bases unmatched. Germline values: CDR1 LGHDT, CDR2 YNNKEL (reference sequence). The CDR3 is made up of 17 amino acids. In DNA form, the CDR3 reads TGTGCCAGCAGCCGAGCACAGGGGGCAGGCACTAATGAAAAACTGTTTTTT. It specifies CASSRAQGAGTNEKLFF.

The chain links TRBV7-2 to TRBJ1-4; D is ambiguous. Per the germline V gene, CDR1 is SGHTA and CDR2 is FQGNSA. The ends were cut back, 5 bases at V and 8 bases at J, with 12 bases in the middle. The CDR3 runs to 13 residues. CDR3 in amino acids: CASSTSRWEKLFF. The CDR3 DNA is TGTGCCAGCAGCACTAGTCGGTGGGAAAAACTGTTTTTT.

A remark on this clone: The identical CDR3 is also encoded by other nucleotide sequences in the sample. The chain couples TRBV7-3 to TRBJ1-5, with 8 bases identical to TRBD1. Germline V gene sequence: CDR1 SGHTA, CDR2 FQGTGA. Trimming at V came to 5 bases and at J to 7 bases, leaving 4 bases not matched to a gene. This CDR3 is 13 amino acids long. The CDR3 reads CASSPQGGQPQHF. The CDR3 nucleotides are TGTGCCAGCAGCCCACAGGGGGGCCAGCCCCAGCATTTT.

In its sample, this clone was seen once. The chain recombines TRBV9 with TRBJ2-2, with TRBD2 identical over 10 bases. This CDR3 is 15 amino acids long. V was pared by 3 bases and J by 6 bases, with 5 bases of the junction left unmatched. Germline loops: CDR1 SGDLS, CDR2 YYNGEE. CDR3 loop: CASSGLAGVAGELFF. The CDR3 DNA is TGTGCCAGCAGCGGTCTAGCGGGAGTTGCCGGGGAGCTGTTTTTT.

J is TRBJ2-3 and V is TRBV9; D ambiguous. This CDR3 has 14 amino acids. The germline V gene encodes CDR1 SGDLS and CDR2 YYNGEE. V gave up 2 bases and J gave up 2 bases, with 9 bases separating them. The CDR3 sequence: CASSVGTPTDTQYF. The CDR3 DNA reads as TGTGCCAGCAGCGTTGGTACCCCCACAGATACGCAGTATTTT.

This clone was detected only once. The genes are TRBV19 and TRBJ1-5, with D perhaps TRBD1 (5 bases). Trimming removed 7 bases at V and 3 bases at J, with 16 bases between. Germline CDR1 is LNHDA and CDR2 is SQIVND (reference sequence). The CDR3 runs to 15 residues. CDR3 sequence reads: CASTKSGTSNQPQHF. CDR3 nucleotides: TGTGCCAGTACTAAATCCGGGACCTCCAATCAGCCCCAGCATTTT.

This rearrangement joins TRBV28 to TRBJ1-1, with 8 bases identical to TRBD1. Per the germline V gene, CDR1 is MDHEN and CDR2 is SYDVKM. After removal of 5 bases from V and 3 bases from J, the junction contained 11 bases not matched to a gene. The CDR3 covers 16 residues. For the CDR3, the DNA is TGTGCCAGCAGTCCCGAGACAGGGGTAAGGGACACTGAAGCTTTCTTT. It specifies CASSPETGVRDTEAFF.

This chain connects TRBV5-1 to TRBJ1-1, with TRBD1 matching over 9 bases. Germline-derived CDR1 and CDR2 are SGHRS and YFSETQ. With V trimmed by 4 bases and J by 7 bases, 5 bases remained unmatched. The CDR3 is 13 residues long. The DNA for the CDR3 is TGCGCCAGCAGCCGACAGGGGGTGGATGAAGCTTTCTTT. Residues: CASSRQGVDEAFF.

The gene calls are TRBV18 and TRBJ1-1, with no clear D. Germline CDR1 is KGHSH and CDR2 is LQKENI. This CDR3 has 18 residues. Deletions cut 1 base from V and 1 base from J, with 19 bases between. CDR3 in amino acids: CASSPLPPKMTANTEAFF. DNA of the CDR3: TGTGCCAGCTCACCACTGCCCCCAAAAATGACCGCGAACACTGAAGCTTTCTTT.

The chain joins TRBV19 to TRBJ1-6; D is ambiguous. This CDR3 has 13 amino acids. The V end lost 5 bases, the J end lost 8 bases, and 10 bases lay between the germline ends. Germline CDR1 is LNHDA and CDR2 is SQIVND (reference sequence). CDR3 DNA sequence: TGTGCCAGTAGTGTGGATTCGGATTCACCCCTCCACTTT. Protein sequence: CASSVDSDSPLHF.

The CDR3 nucleotides are TGTGCCAGCAGCCCAACCCGGCTCCAGGGTCTCCTCTATGGCTACACCTTC. It yields the protein CASSPTRLQGLLYGYTF. The V call is TRBV11-2, the J call TRBJ1-2; a weak D match, TRBD1 (5 bases). Germline V gives CDR1 SGHAT, CDR2 FQNNGV. The V gene lost 5 bases and the J gene lost 4 bases, with 23 bases spanning the gap. This CDR3 comprises 17 residues.

The chain is built from TRBV6-2 or TRBV6-3 and TRBJ1-5; no clear D gene. The germline gives CDR1 MNHEY, CDR2 SVGEGT. Trimming removed 1 base from V and 7 bases from J, with 8 bases in between. The length of the CDR3 is 13 residues. CDR3 protein: CASSYFAGQPQHF. CDR3 DNA: TGTGCCAGCAGTTACTTTGCCGGCCAGCCCCAGCATTTT.

The rearrangement joins TRBV2 to TRBJ2-7; perhaps TRBD2 as D (6 bases). The V gene's germline CDR1 is SNHLY and CDR2 FYNNEI. V was trimmed by 0 bases and J by 6 bases, leaving 12 bases between them. This CDR3 spans 14 amino acids. The CDR3 nucleotides are TGTGCCAGCAGTGAAGCGTTAAGGAGGGTCGAGCAGTACTTC. Translating it yields CASSEALRRVEQYF.

This chain connects TRBV25-1 to TRBJ1-1; tentative D call: TRBD1 (5 bases). V gave up 1 base and J gave up 2 bases, with 11 bases separating them. CDR3 length equals 15 residues. Germline V gene lookup returns CDR1 MGHDK and CDR2 SYGVNS. CDR3: CASSESGTYNTEAFF. The CDR3 nucleotides read TGTGCCAGCAGTGAATCCGGGACTTATAACACTGAAGCTTTCTTT.

V is TRBV18 and J is TRBJ1-2; no firm D call. Between the trimmed V and J ends, which lost 3 bases and 3 bases, there was a span of 8 bases. Germline lookup yields CDR1 KGHSH and CDR2 LQKENI. There are 13 residues in the CDR3. This chain's CDR3 is CASSPRRDYGYTF. CDR3 coding DNA: TGTGCCAGCTCACCCCGGCGGGACTATGGCTACACCTTC. Filled out from reference TRBV18 and TRBJ1-2, the complete variable domain reads NAGVMQNPRHLVRRRGQEARLRCSPMKGHSHVYWYRQLPEEGLKFMVYLQKENIIDESGMPKERFSAEFPKEGPSILRIQQVVRGDSAAYFCASSPRRDYGYTFGSGTRLTVV.

This sequence joins TRBV19 and TRBJ1-5; TRBD1 agrees at 10 bases. This CDR3 contains 18 residues. The germline gives CDR1 LNHDA, CDR2 SQIVND (reference sequence). Trimming cost V 6 bases and J 4 bases; bases outside gene matches: 15. CDR3 DNA: TGTGCCAGTAGCCCACCCTCCGGGACAGGGGTAGGAAATCAGCCCCAGCATTTT. This translates into CASSPPSGTGVGNQPQHF.

V gene TRBV2 combines with J gene TRBJ2-5, with D possibly being TRBD2 (6 bases). This CDR3 is built from 14 residues. V was clipped by 5 bases and J by 5 bases, with 15 bases between them. Germline V gene data show CDR1 as SNHLY and CDR2 as FYNNEI. CDR3 sequence (DNA): TGTGCCAGCAGTACAAGACGGGACTCCGAGACCCAGTACTTC. It codes for CASSTRRDSETQYF.

The J gene is TRBJ2-1, the V gene TRBV5-1; 9 nucleotides line up with TRBD1. Trimming cost V 0 bases and J 4 bases; bases outside gene matches: 5. The CDR3 spans 16 residues. Germline CDR1 is SGHRS and CDR2 is YFSETQ. The CDR3 DNA is TGCGCCAGCAGCTTGGCTTCCGGACAGGGGTACAATGAGCAGTTCTTC. Amino acid sequence: CASSLASGQGYNEQFF.

J is TRBJ1-1 and V is TRBV6-5; TRBD1 aligns across 10 bases. This CDR3 is 14 amino acids long. Germline CDR1 reads MNHEY; CDR2 reads SVGAGI. After removal of 8 bases from V and 3 bases from J, the junction contained 6 bases not matched to a gene. In DNA, the CDR3 is TGTGCCAGCGTCCTGGACAGGGGGTACACTGAAGCTTTCTTT. Translating gives CASVLDRGYTEAFF.

The rearrangement uses TRBV11-2 and TRBJ2-5; 9 bases align to TRBD1. V was pared by 5 bases and J by 4 bases, with 8 bases of the junction left unmatched. The CDR3 contains 15 residues. Germline CDR1 reads SGHAT; CDR2 reads FQNNGV. The DNA for the CDR3 is TGTGCCAGCAGCATACAGGGGGCAGGGGGAGAGACCCAGTACTTC. Protein sequence: CASSIQGAGGETQYF.

The J gene is TRBJ2-2, the V gene TRBV7-3, with 14 positions matching TRBD2. Trimming at V came to 5 bases and at J to 4 bases, leaving 15 bases not matched to a gene. Germline-derived CDR1 and CDR2 are SGHTA and FQGTGA. The CDR3 extends over 20 amino acids. CDR3 in DNA: TGTGCCAGCAGCCTACGAACCGGGACTAGCGGGAGAGAGGGCACCGGGGAGCTGTTTTTT. This codes for CASSLRTGTSGREGTGELFF.

The chain couples TRBV19 to TRBJ2-4; D might be TRBD2 (5 bases). Trimming removed 3 bases from V and 6 bases from J, with 9 bases in between. The CDR3 is made up of 13 amino acids. Germline V gene lookup returns CDR1 LNHDA and CDR2 SQIVND (reference sequence). This CDR3 reads CASSILAANIQYF. The CDR3 bases are TGTGCCAGTAGTATTCTAGCCGCAAACATTCAGTACTTC. Looking up the rest from reference TRBV19 and TRBJ2-4 gives the full variable domain: DGGITQSPKYLFRKEGQNVTLSCEQNLNHDAMYWYRQDPGQGLRLIYYSQIVNDFQKGDIAEGYSVSREKKESFPLTVTSAQKNPTAFYLCASSILAANIQYFGAGTRLSVL.

This chain connects TRBV30 to TRBJ1-2, with D possibly matching TRBD1 (6 bases). The CDR3 runs 14 residues. The ends were cut back, 5 bases at V and 8 bases at J, with 21 bases in the middle. Per the germline V gene, CDR1 is GTSNPN and CDR2 is SVGIG (reference sequence). For the CDR3, the DNA is TGTGCCTGGGCGGACAGCCTAGCTTCAGGGGGCTACACCTTC. Residues: CAWADSLASGGYTF.

The CDR3 DNA reads TGCGCCAGCAGCCAGACAGGGGTGGGGGAAAAACTGTTTTTT. It codes for CASSQTGVGEKLFF. The chain couples TRBV4-1 to TRBJ1-4; 8 bases align to TRBD1. The V gene end was trimmed by 3 bases and the J gene end by 8 bases; junction bases not matched to a gene: 5. Germline V gene lookup returns CDR1 MGHRA and CDR2 YSYEKL. This CDR3 has 14 residues.